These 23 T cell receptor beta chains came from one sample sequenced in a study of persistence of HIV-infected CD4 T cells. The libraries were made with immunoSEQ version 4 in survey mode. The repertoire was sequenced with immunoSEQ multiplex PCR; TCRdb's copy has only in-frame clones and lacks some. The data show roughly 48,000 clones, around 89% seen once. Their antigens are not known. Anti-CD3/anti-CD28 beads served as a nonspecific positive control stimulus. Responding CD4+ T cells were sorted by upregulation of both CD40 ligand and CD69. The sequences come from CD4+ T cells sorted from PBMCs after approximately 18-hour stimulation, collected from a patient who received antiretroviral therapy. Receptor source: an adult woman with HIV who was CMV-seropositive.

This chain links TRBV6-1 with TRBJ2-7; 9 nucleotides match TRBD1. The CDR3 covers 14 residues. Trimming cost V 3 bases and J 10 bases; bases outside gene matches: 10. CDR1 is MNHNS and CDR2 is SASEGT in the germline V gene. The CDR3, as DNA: TGTGCCAGCAGTGAGGGACAGGGAATAACCAGTCAGTACGTC. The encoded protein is CASSEGQGITSQYV.

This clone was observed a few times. CDR3 protein: CASSPGQTLIYGYTF. The CDR3 coding sequence is TGTGCCAGCAGCCCGGGGCAGACGTTGATTTATGGCTACACCTTC. This chain connects TRBV3-1 (or the pseudogene TRBV3-2) to TRBJ1-2, with D possibly TRBD1 on 5 matching bases. The V end lost 4 bases, the J end lost 5 bases, and 17 bases lay between the germline ends. CDR3 length: 15 amino acids. The germline CDR1 and CDR2 sequences are LGHDT and YNNKEL (reference sequence).

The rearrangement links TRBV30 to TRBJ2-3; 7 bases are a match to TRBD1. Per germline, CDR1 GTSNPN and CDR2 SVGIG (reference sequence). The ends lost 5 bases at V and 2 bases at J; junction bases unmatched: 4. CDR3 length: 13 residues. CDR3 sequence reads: CAWERGHTDTQYF. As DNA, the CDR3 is TGTGCCTGGGAGAGGGGGCACACAGATACGCAGTATTTT. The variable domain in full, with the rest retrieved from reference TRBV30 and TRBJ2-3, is SQTIHQWPATLVQPVGSPLSLECTVEGTSNPNLYWYRQAAGRGLQLLFYSVGIGQISSEVPQNLSASRPQDRQFILSSKKLLLSDSGFYLCAWERGHTDTQYFGPGTRLTVL.

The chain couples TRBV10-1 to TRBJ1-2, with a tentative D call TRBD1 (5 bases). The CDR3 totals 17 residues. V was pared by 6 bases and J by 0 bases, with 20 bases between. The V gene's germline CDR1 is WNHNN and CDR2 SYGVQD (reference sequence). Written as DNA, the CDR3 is TGCGCCAGCAGCTTACGACGGTGGGGGGGGACTAACTATGGCTACACCTTC. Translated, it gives CASSLRRWGGTNYGYTF.

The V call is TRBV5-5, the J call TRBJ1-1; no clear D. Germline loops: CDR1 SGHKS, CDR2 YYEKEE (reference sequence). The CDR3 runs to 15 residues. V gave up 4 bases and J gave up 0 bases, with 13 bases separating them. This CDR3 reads CASSPRIGMNTEAFF. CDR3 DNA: TGTGCCAGCAGCCCGAGGATCGGAATGAACACTGAAGCTTTCTTT.

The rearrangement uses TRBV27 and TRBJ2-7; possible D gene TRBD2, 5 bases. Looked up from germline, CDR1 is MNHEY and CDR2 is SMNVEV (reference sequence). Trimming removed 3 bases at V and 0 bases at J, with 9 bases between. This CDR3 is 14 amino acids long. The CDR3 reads CASSFSGSSYEQYV. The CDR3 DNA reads TGTGCCAGCAGTTTTTCGGGGAGCTCCTACGAGCAGTACGTC.

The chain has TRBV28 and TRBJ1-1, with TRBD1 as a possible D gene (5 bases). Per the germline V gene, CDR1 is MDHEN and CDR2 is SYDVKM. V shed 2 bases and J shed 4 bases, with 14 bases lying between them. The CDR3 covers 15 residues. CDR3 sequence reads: CASSLGQGVGTEAFF. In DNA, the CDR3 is TGTGCCAGCAGTTTAGGGCAGGGTGTGGGCACTGAAGCTTTCTTT.

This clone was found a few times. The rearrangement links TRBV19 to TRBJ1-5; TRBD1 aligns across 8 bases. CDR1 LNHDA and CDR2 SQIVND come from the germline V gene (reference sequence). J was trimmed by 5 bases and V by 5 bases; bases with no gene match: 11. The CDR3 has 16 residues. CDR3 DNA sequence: TGTGCCAGTAGTGCCCGACAGGGGACGCCTGATCAGCCCCAGCATTTT. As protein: CASSARQGTPDQPQHF. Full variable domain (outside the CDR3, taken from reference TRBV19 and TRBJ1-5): DGGITQSPKYLFRKEGQNVTLSCEQNLNHDAMYWYRQDPGQGLRLIYYSQIVNDFQKGDIAEGYSVSREKKESFPLTVTSAQKNPTAFYLCASSARQGTPDQPQHFGDGTRLSIL.

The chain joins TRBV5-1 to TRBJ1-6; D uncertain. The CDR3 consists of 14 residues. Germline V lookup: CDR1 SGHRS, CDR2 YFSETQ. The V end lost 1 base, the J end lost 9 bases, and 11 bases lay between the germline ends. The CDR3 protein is CASSLTESGSPLHF. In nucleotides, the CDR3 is TGCGCCAGCAGCTTGACGGAGTCGGGTTCACCCCTCCACTTT.

CDR3 in amino acids: CASSETRTANSPLHF. CDR3 in DNA: TGTGCCAGCAGTGAAACCCGGACAGCGAATTCACCCCTCCACTTT. V usage is TRBV2 and J usage is TRBJ1-6; TRBD1 is a possible D gene (6 bases). This CDR3 comprises 15 residues. Trimming took 2 bases from V and 7 from J, leaving 12 bases between them. Germline V gene lookup returns CDR1 SNHLY and CDR2 FYNNEI. Drawing the rest from reference TRBV2 and TRBJ1-6, the complete variable domain is EPEVTQTPSHQVTQMGQEVILRCVPISNHLYFYWYRQILGQKVEFLVSFYNNEISEKSEIFDDQFSVERPDGSNFTLKIRSTKLEDSAMYFCASSETRTANSPLHFGNGTRLTVT.

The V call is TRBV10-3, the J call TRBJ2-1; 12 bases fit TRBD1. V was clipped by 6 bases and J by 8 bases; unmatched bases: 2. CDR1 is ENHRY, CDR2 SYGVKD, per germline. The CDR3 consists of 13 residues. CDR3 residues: CAIRGTGGHEQFF. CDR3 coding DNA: TGTGCCATCAGAGGGACAGGGGGCCATGAGCAGTTCTTC.

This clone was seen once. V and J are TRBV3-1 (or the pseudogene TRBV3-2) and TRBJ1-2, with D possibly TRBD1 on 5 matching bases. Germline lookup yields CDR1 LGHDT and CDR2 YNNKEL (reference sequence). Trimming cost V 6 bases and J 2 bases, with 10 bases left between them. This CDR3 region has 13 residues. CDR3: CASSSTENYGYTF. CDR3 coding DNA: TGTGCCAGCAGTTCGACAGAGAACTATGGCTACACCTTC.

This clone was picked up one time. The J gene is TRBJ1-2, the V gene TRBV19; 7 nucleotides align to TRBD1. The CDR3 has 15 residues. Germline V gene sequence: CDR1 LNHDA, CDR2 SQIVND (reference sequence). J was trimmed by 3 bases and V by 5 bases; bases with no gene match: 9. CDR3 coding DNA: TGTGCCAGTAGTCAAGGACAGGAGACTTACTATGGCTACACCTTC. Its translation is CASSQGQETYYGYTF.

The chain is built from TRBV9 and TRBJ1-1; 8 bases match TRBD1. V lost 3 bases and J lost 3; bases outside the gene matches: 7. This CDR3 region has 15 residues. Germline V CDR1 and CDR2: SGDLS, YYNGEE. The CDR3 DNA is TGTGCCAGCAGCGAGTGGACAGGGAGGGACACTGAAGCTTTCTTT. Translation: CASSEWTGRDTEAFF.

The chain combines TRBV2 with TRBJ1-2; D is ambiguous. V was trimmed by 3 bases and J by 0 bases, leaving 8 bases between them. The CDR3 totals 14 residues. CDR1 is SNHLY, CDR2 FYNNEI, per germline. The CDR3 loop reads CASSDGISNYGYTF. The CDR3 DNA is TGTGCCAGCAGTGACGGCATTTCTAACTATGGCTACACCTTC.

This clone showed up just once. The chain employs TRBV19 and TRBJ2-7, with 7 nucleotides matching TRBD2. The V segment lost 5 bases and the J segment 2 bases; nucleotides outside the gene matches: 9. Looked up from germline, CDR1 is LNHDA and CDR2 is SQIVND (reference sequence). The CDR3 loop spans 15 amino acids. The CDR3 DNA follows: TGTGCCAGTAGTCAAGAGCGGGGCTATACCTACGAGCAGTACTTC. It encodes CASSQERGYTYEQYF. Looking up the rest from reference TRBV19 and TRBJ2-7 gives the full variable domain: DGGITQSPKYLFRKEGQNVTLSCEQNLNHDAMYWYRQDPGQGLRLIYYSQIVNDFQKGDIAEGYSVSREKKESFPLTVTSAQKNPTAFYLCASSQERGYTYEQYFGPGTRLTVT.

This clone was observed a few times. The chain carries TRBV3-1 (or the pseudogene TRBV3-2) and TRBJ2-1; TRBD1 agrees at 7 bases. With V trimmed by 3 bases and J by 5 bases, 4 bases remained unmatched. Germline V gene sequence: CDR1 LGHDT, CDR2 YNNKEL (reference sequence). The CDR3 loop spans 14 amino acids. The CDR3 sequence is CASSQTDRNNEQFF. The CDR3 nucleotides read TGTGCCAGCAGCCAGACGGACAGGAACAATGAGCAGTTCTTC.

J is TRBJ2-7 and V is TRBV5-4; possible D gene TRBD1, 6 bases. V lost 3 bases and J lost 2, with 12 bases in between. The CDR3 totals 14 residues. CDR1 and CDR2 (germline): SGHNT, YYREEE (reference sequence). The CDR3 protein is CASSYPGHPYEQYV. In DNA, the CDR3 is TGTGCCAGCAGCTACCCGGGACACCCCTACGAGCAGTACGTC.

CDR3 protein: CASSGQFLAKNIQYF. For the CDR3, the DNA is TGTGCCAGTAGTGGACAGTTTCTAGCCAAAAACATTCAGTACTTC. This sequence joins TRBV19 and TRBJ2-4; a weak D match, TRBD1 (6 bases). The CDR3 has 15 amino acids. Trimming pared 5 bases from V and 0 bases from J, leaving 11 bases between. Germline CDR1 and CDR2: LNHDA and SQIVND (reference sequence). The complete variable domain, with remaining parts taken from reference TRBV19 and TRBJ2-4, reads DGGITQSPKYLFRKEGQNVTLSCEQNLNHDAMYWYRQDPGQGLRLIYYSQIVNDFQKGDIAEGYSVSREKKESFPLTVTSAQKNPTAFYLCASSGQFLAKNIQYFGAGTRLSVL.

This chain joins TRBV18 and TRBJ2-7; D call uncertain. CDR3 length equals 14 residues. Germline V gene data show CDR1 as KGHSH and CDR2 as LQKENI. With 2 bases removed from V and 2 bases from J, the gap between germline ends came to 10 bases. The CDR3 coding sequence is TGTGCCAGCTCACCAGAAGGGAACCCCTACGAGCAGTACTTC. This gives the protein CASSPEGNPYEQYF.

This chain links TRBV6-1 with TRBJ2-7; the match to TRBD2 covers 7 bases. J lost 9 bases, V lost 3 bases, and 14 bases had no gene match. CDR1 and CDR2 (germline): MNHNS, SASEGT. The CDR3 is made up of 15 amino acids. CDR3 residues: CASSEGEGLGIRQYV. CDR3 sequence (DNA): TGTGCCAGCAGTGAGGGGGAGGGCTTGGGGATTCGGCAGTACGTC.

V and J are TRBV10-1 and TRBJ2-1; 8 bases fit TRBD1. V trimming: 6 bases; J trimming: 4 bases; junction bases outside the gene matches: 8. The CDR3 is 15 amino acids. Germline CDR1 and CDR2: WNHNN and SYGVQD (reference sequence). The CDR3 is CASSSSGGGYNEQFF. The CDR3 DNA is TGCGCCAGCAGCAGCTCAGGGGGCGGATACAATGAGCAGTTCTTC.

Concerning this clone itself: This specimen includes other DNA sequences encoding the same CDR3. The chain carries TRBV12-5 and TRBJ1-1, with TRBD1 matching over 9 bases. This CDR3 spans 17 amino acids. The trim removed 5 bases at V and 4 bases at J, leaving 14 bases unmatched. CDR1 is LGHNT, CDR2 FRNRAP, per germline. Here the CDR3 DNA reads TGTGCTAGTGGTCCGGGACAGGGATTCTCGGGAAGCACTGAAGCTTTCTTT. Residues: CASGPGQGFSGSTEAFF.